A selection of T cell receptor beta chains follows, all from one sample in a study of T cells in Graves' hyperthyroidism and ophthalmopathy. TCRdb independently ran MiXCR on the multiplex PCR reads; one entry per CDR3 protein. The sample has about 420,000 distinct CDR3 sequences, 15% to 19% seen once. The sample comprised blood. Source of these receptors: a woman in her late teens or twenties with Graves' hyperthyroidism. Both conserved end residues are part of each CDR3. D genes are given only for firm matches. A clone size is listed for some rows: how often the clone was seen (once, few, many), or a class if it is expanded.

many	TRBV18	14	NA	TRBJ1-2	CASSPGLGGYGYTF	TGTGCCAGCTCACCCGGACTGGGAGGGTATGGCTACACCTTC
many	TRBV2	16	NA	TRBJ1-3	CASGGATGRSGNTIYF	TGTGCCAGCGGGGGGGCGACAGGCCGGTCCGGAAACACCATATATTTT
few	TRBV19	13	NA	TRBJ2-1	CASSQGGYNEQFF	TGTGCCAGTTCCCAGGGGGGATACAATGAGCAGTTCTTC
NA	TRBV12-3/TRBV12-4	14	NA	TRBJ1-1	CASSFNTGSAEAFF	TGTGCCAGCAGTTTTAACACAGGGAGTGCTGAAGCTTTCTTT
many	TRBV2	14	NA	TRBJ2-1	CASSEPGTNNEQFF	TGTGCCAGCAGTGAACCGGGGACCAACAATGAGCAGTTCTTC
many	TRBV27	14	NA	TRBJ1-5	CASSLSRGAQPQHF	TGTGCCAGCAGTTTATCGAGAGGGGCTCAGCCCCAGCATTTT
many	TRBV6-1	17	TRBD2	TRBJ2-1	CASSRPTSGGVPVEQFF	TGTGCCAGCAGCCGGCCCACTAGCGGGGGGGTGCCGGTGGAGCAGTTCTTC
many	TRBV30	14	TRBD2	TRBJ2-3	CAWIGTSSTDTQYF	TGTGCCTGGATTGGGACTAGCAGCACAGATACGCAGTATTTT
many	TRBV5-8	13	TRBD1	TRBJ1-6	CAGSTGYNSPLHF	TGTGCCGGATCGACAGGGTATAATTCACCCCTCCACTTT
many	TRBV6-1	12	TRBD2	TRBJ2-1	CACTRGENEQFF	TGTGCCTGCACACGGGGGGAGAATGAGCAGTTCTTC
many	TRBV18	15	NA	TRBJ2-7	CASSPAQGLAYEQYF	TGTGCCAGCTCACCGGCACAGGGTTTAGCCTACGAGCAGTACTTC
NA	TRBV20-1	15	NA	TRBJ2-1	CSGMSGLEGKNIQFF	TGCAGTGGCATGTCAGGGTTGGAAGGCAAGAACATTCAGTTCTTC
few	TRBV4-2	18	TRBD1	TRBJ2-7	CASSQALPQGQVPYEQYF	TGTGCCAGCAGCCAAGCCTTACCCCAGGGACAGGTGCCCTACGAGCAGTACTTC
many	TRBV20-1	15	NA	TRBJ2-7	CSARKSGPATYEQYF	TGCAGTGCTAGAAAGTCGGGCCCGGCCACCTACGAGCAGTACTTC
few	TRBV6-2/TRBV6-3	14	TRBD1	TRBJ1-6	CASSFGQANSPLHF	TGTGCCAGCAGTTTCGGACAGGCCAATTCACCCCTCCACTTT
NA	TRBV20-1	13	TRBD1	TRBJ2-3	CSAKDRSTDTQYF	TGCAGTGCTAAGGACAGGTCCACAGATACGCAGTATTTT
many	TRBV29-1	13	NA	TRBJ2-3	CSTEPQGTDTQYF	TGCAGCACCGAACCGCAGGGGACAGATACGCAGTATTTT
many	TRBV3-1	13	NA	TRBJ1-2	CASSQDSGNGYTF	TGTGCCAGCAGCCAAGACAGTGGAAATGGCTACACCTTC
many	TRBV7-2	13	TRBD1	TRBJ1-2	CASSPEGARGYTF	TGTGCCAGCAGCCCAGAGGGGGCGCGGGGCTACACCTTC
many	TRBV7-2	18	NA	TRBJ1-5	CASSLSFWEDPRNQPQHF	TGTGCCAGCAGCTTGTCCTTTTGGGAGGACCCTAGGAATCAGCCCCAGCATTTT
many	TRBV20-1	16	NA	TRBJ2-3	CSALRDEGGSTDTQYF	TGCAGTGCTCTCCGGGACGAAGGCGGGAGCACAGATACGCAGTATTTT
many	TRBV6-1	15	NA	TRBJ1-1	CASSYAGILNTEAFF	TGTGCCAGCAGTTACGCTGGAATCCTGAACACTGAAGCTTTCTTT
many	TRBV28	12	NA	TRBJ2-1	CASSPGYNEQFF	TGTGCCAGCAGTCCCGGTTACAATGAGCAGTTCTTC
many	TRBV29-1	14	TRBD2	TRBJ2-3	CSVGSGTSADTQYF	TGCAGCGTCGGCAGCGGGACCTCTGCAGATACGCAGTATTTT
many	TRBV7-2	15	NA	TRBJ1-2	CASSRPRGGGYGYTF	TGTGCCAGCAGCCGGCCCCGGGGGGGGGGCTATGGCTACACCTTC
NA	TRBV6-1	13	TRBD1	TRBJ1-2	CASSPTGGRGYTF	TGTGCCAGCAGCCCGACAGGGGGACGCGGCTACACCTTC
NA	TRBV5-1	14	NA	TRBJ2-3	CASSLAQSGVGQYF	TGCGCCAGCAGCTTGGCCCAGTCCGGGGTCGGGCAGTATTTT
NA	TRBV4-1	15	NA	TRBJ2-5	CASSPPFDRQETQYF	TGCGCCAGCAGCCCCCCCTTTGATCGCCAAGAGACCCAGTACTTC
many	TRBV28	15	NA	TRBJ1-4	CASSPGGIDQEKLFF	TGTGCCAGCAGCCCCGGGGGCATTGACCAGGAAAAACTGTTTTTT
NA	TRBV9	14	NA	TRBJ1-2	CASSGSGQIQGYTF	TGTGCCAGCAGCGGTTCGGGACAAATTCAGGGCTACACCTTC
many	TRBV12-3/TRBV12-4	16	NA	TRBJ2-2	CASTSGDHANTGELFF	TGTGCCAGCACCTCGGGCGATCACGCGAACACCGGGGAGCTGTTTTTT